This TCR beta chain comes out of a study of CD8+CD57+ T cells in acquired aplastic anemia. Broader study findings: Patients shared twenty-nine CD8+ CDR3 sequences with controls.

This clonotype was seen repeatedly, ten times or more. Its antigen is not known. With V trimmed by 5 bases and J by 5 bases, 5 bases remained unmatched. The CDR3 is 14 residues long. According to the study, genomic DNA was the template for TCR beta VDJ and CDR3 profiling. One entry per CDR3 protein results from TCRdb running MiXCR on the reads. The data show about 210,000 distinct CDR3 sequences, 61% seen once. This sequence originates from a human donor in good health. This rearrangement joins TRBV12-3 or TRBV12-4 to TRBJ1-5; 8 positions match TRBD1. The specimen sequenced was sorted CD4+, CD8+, or CD8+CD57+ T cells (not recorded which) from PBMCs. CDR3 DNA: TGTGCCAGCAGTGGGGGACAGGAGGATCAGCCCCAGCATTTT. It encodes CASSGGQEDQPQHF.